There are many counts of the clone carrying this T cell receptor beta chain. Constant-segment primers and 5'RACE yielded cDNA libraries for TCR alpha and TCR beta, each carrying sample barcodes and UMIs. TCRdb ran MiXCR on the 5' RACE reads and lists one entry per CDR3 protein. The sample lists around 160,000 distinct CDR3 sequences, roughly 11% seen once, with roughly 3.8% in the top ten. The entry originates in a study of T-cell memory formation after mild COVID-19. Trimming cost V 4 bases and J 5 bases; bases outside gene matches: 16. Germline CDR1 LGHNA, CDR2 YSLEER. The CDR3 length is 18 residues.

Sample: PBMCs or a T cell subset sorted from them (not recorded which). The receptor was isolated from a man aged 18 to 30 who had mild COVID-19 (a few samples of this study predate the infection). Cell type and time point are not known. The chain has TRBV4-3 and TRBJ2-2, with 7 bases aligning to TRBD1. This CDR3 reads CASSLTTGAGKGTGELFF. The DNA for the CDR3 is TGCGCCAGCAGCCTGACCACAGGGGCCGGCAAAGGTACCGGGGAGCTGTTTTTT.